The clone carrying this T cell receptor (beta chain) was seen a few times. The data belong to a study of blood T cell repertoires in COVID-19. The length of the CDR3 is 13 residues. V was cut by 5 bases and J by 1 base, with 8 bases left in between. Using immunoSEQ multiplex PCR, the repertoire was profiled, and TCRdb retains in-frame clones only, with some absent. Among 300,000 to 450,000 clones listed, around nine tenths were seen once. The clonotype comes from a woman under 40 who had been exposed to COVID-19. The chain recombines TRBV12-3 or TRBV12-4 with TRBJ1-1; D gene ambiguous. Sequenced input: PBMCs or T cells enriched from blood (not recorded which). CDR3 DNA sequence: TGTGCCAGCAGTCTGGGCCCGAACACTGAAGCTTTCTTT. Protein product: CASSLGPNTEAFF.